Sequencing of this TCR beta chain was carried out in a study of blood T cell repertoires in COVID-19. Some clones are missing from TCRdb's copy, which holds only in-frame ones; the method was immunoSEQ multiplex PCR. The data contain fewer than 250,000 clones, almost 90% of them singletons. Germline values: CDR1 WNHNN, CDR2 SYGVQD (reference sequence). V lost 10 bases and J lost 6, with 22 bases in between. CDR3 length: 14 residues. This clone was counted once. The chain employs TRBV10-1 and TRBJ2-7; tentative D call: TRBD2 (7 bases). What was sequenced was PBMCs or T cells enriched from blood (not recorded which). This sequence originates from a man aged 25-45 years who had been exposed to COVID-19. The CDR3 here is CANPEGGGPIEQYF. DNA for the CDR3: TGCGCCAACCCCGAGGGAGGGGGGCCCATCGAGCAGTACTTC.